This T cell receptor (beta chain) was identified in a study of blood T cell repertoires in COVID-19. Study as a whole: Collection of acute and convalescent COVID-19 samples took place in the United States, Italy and Spain.

Those who participated ranged in age from about 18 to 89 years and resided in about two dozen US areas. Donors were grouped by their self-reported clinical history. As processed by the authors: From reference gene primer amplification, estimates of nucleated cell counts were derived. TCRdb keeps only in-frame clones here, not all; method: immunoSEQ multiplex PCR. V and J calls and clone size are copied from that table; D and trimming were computed from the DNA. The profile covers some 300,000 clones, with 90% appearing a single time and around 4.4% taken by the ten largest. Germline V lookup: CDR1 SEHNR, CDR2 FQNEAQ (reference sequence). V lost 0 bases and J 11 bases, leaving 11 bases between the germline ends. There are 13 residues in the CDR3.

The rearrangement links TRBV7-9 to TRBJ2-1; D might be TRBD2 (6 bases). The source material was PBMCs or T cells enriched from blood (not recorded which). The TCR originated in a young woman with acute COVID-19. CDR3 DNA: TGTGCCAGCAGCTTAGCGGCTAGCGATAAGCAGTTCTTC. This sequence encodes CASSLAASDKQFF. Full variable domain (rest looked up from reference TRBV7-9 and TRBJ2-1): DTGVSQNPRHKITKRGQNVTFRCDPISEHNRLYWYRQTLGQGPEFLTYFQNEAQLEKSRLLSDRFSAERPKGSFSTLEIQRTEQGDSAMYLCASSLAASDKQFFGPGTRLTVL.